The following is a T cell receptor beta chain sequence with its context. The junction does not match germline at one end; this may be a read error. The data stem from a study of tumor-infiltrating lymphocytes in primary liver carcinoma. Unsorted bulk tissue, about 17-34 mg of it, served as the source for co-extraction of RNA and DNA. The CDR3 has 15 residues. CDR1 and CDR2 from the germline V gene are SQVTM and ANQGSEA. A primer in the constant region served to generate TCR beta cDNA from about 470 ng of total RNA. Slightly modified ARM-PCR with three nested multiplex PCR rounds yielded TCR beta libraries. The study ran its first two PCR rounds for roughly 10 cycles each, using TRBV1-TRBV30 forward primers and a C-beta reverse primer. MiXCR, applied by TCRdb to the multiplex PCR reads, yields one record per CDR3 protein. Of 100,000 to 120,000 distinct CDR3 sequences in the sample, 82% are singletons; the top ten hold 15% to 25%.

The chain uses TRBV29-1 and TRBJ2-1; D perhaps matches TRBD2 (6 bases). The sample comprised liver tumor tissue from sampling region 3. Subset given: tumor region T3, left-lateral pole. The source is a man aged 35 to 55 with primary liver carcinoma and hepatitis B virus infection. The CDR3 region is CSVGLTGAFYNEQFF. In nucleotides, the CDR3 is TGCAGCGTTGGACTAACGGGAGCGTTCTACAATGAACAGTTCTTC.